The present T cell receptor beta chain was sequenced within a study of cytomegalovirus exposure and HLA in healthy donors. Study-level findings and limits: Reports credit the classifier with highly specific, highly sensitive diagnosis of cytomegalovirus status. Trimming of TCR beta V- and J-genes showed a link, identified in a later analysis, to a missense DCLRE1C variant. Across HLA loci, a later analysis found differing TCR association rates, with DRB1 most and HLA-C fewest. The productive fraction for most TCR beta V segments was about 87% or about 30% in an earlier analysis.

The CDR3 is 14 amino acids. Germline CDR1 reads MDHEN; CDR2 reads SYDVKM. V was cut by 6 bases and J by 7 bases, with 16 bases left in between. Primers included in the PCR were 60 Vbeta and 13 Jbeta primers. Generated by immunoSEQ multiplex PCR, the TCRdb table keeps only in-frame clones and is missing some. The repertoire consists of fewer than 200,000 clones, with around four fifths occurring once and the leading ten covering approximately 1.3%. Of note for this clone: Its antigen is unknown.

The TCR comes from a man younger than 40 in good health and CMV-seronegative. Sequencing was carried out using PBMCs. The rearrangement joins TRBV28 to TRBJ1-5; a weak D match, TRBD1 (5 bases). As DNA, the CDR3 is TGTGCCAGCAGCTCAGACAGAGAAAGACAGCCCCAGCATTTT. This gives the protein CASSSDRERQPQHF.